This TCR beta chain originates from a study of OX40 agonist ivuxolimab in advanced cancers. General observations from the study: More expanded clones were found, on average, in CD8+ than in CD4+ T cells.

Assay: immunoSEQ multiplex PCR; the TCRdb copy retains only in-frame clones and omits some. The table lists under 50,000 clones, around 83% of them singletons, with 8% to 10% in the top ten. Germline V CDR1 and CDR2: KGHSH, LQKENI. Trimming took off 3 bases at V and 6 bases at J, with 18 bases between the two ends. The CDR3 runs 15 residues. A note on this clone: Its antigen is as yet unknown.

On cycle 4 day 1 and cycle 7 day 1, as well as at baseline, blood was sampled. Specimen: CD4+ or CD8+ T cells sorted from blood, collected in a trial of the OX40 agonist ivuxolimab. The chain couples TRBV18 to TRBJ2-7, with D perhaps TRBD2 (5 bases). The TCR originated in an adult with an advanced solid tumor such as melanoma, head and neck, liver or kidney cancer. In DNA form, the CDR3 reads TGTGCCAGCTCACCGACCGGGCCCTTAAGCGGCGAGCAGTACTTC. Translating gives CASSPTGPLSGEQYF.